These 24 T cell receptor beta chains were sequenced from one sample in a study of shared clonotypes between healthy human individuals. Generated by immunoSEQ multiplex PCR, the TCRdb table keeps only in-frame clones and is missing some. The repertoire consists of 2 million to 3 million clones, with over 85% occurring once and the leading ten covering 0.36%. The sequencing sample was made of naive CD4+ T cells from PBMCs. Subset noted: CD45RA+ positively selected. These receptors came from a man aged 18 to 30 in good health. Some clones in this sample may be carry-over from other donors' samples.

The CDR3 loop reads CASSQGAGLGNRWPQHF. DNA of the CDR3: TGCGCCAGCAGCCAAGGGGCCGGGTTGGGAAACCGTTGGCCCCAGCATTTT. V gene TRBV4-1 combines with J gene TRBJ1-5; D call uncertain. The V and J ends lost 1 base and 9 bases respectively, with 22 bases between them. The CDR3 sequence is 17 residues long. Germline V CDR1 and CDR2: MGHRA, YSYEKL.

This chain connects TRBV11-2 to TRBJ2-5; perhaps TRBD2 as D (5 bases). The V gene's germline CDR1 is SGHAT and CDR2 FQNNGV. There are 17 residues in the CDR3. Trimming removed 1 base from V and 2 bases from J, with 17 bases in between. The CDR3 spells CASSLGFNSADQETQYF. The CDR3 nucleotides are TGTGCCAGCAGCTTAGGGTTTAATTCAGCGGATCAAGAGACCCAGTACTTC.

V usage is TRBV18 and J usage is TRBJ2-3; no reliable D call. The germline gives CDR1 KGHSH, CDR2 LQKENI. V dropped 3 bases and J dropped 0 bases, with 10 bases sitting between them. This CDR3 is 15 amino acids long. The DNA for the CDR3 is TGTGCCAGCTCACCGCGCATGAGGAGCACAGATACGCAGTATTTT. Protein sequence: CASSPRMRSTDTQYF.

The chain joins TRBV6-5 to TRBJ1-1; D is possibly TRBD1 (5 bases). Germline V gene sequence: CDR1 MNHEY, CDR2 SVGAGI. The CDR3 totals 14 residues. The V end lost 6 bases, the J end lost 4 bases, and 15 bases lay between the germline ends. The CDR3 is CASSRRTGTTEAFF. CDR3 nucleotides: TGTGCCAGCAGCCGTAGGACCGGGACCACTGAAGCTTTCTTT.

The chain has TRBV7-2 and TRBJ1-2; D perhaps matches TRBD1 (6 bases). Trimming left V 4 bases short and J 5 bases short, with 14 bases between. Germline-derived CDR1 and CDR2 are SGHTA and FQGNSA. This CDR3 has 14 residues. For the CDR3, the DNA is TGTGCCAGCAGCTCTGACAGGAATACTTATGGCTACACCTTC. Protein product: CASSSDRNTYGYTF. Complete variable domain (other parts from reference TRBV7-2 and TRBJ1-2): GAGVSQSPSNKVTEKGKDVELRCDPISGHTALYWYRQSLGQGLEFLIYFQGNSAPDKSGLPSDRFSAERTGGSVSTLTIQRTQQEDSAVYLCASSSDRNTYGYTFGSGTRLTVV.

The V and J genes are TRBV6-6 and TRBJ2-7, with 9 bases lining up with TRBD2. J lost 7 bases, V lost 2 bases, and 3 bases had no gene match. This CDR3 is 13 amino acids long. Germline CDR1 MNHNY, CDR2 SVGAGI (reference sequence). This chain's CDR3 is CASSYASGIEQYF. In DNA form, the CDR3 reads TGTGCCAGCAGTTACGCTAGCGGGATTGAGCAGTACTTC.

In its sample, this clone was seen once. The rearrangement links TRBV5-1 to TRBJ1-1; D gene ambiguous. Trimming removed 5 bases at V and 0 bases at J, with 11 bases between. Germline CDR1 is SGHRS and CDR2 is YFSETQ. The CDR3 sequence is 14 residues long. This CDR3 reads CASRKTELNTEAFF. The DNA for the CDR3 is TGCGCCAGCAGAAAGACGGAATTGAACACTGAAGCTTTCTTT.

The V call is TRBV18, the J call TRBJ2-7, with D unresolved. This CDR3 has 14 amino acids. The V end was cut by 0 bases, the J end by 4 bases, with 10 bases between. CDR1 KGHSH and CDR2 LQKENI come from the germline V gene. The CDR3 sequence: CASSPPSQIYEQYF. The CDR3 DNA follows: TGTGCCAGCTCACCACCGAGTCAGATTTACGAGCAGTACTTC. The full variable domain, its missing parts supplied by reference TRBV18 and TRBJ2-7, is NAGVMQNPRHLVRRRGQEARLRCSPMKGHSHVYWYRQLPEEGLKFMVYLQKENIIDESGMPKERFSAEFPKEGPSILRIQQVVRGDSAAYFCASSPPSQIYEQYFGPGTRLTVT.

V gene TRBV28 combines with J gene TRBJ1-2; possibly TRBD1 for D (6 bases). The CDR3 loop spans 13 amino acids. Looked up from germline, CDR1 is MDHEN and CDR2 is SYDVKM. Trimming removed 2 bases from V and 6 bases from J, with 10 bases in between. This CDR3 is CASSLVGANGYTF. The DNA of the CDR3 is TGTGCCAGCAGTTTAGTGGGGGCGAATGGCTACACCTTC.

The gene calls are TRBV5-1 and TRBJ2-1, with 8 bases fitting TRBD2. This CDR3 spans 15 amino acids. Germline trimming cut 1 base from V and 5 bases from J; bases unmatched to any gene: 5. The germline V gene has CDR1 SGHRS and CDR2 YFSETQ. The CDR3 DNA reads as TGCGCCAGCAGCTTGTCGGGTAGCGGGGACAATGAGCAGTTCTTC. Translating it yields CASSLSGSGDNEQFF.

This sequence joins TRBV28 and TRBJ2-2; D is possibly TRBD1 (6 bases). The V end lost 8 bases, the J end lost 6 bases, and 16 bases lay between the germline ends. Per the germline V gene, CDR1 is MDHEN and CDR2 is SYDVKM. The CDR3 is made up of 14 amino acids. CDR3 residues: CASQVGAHPGELFF. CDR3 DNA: TGTGCCAGCCAAGTGGGGGCGCACCCCGGGGAGCTGTTTTTT.

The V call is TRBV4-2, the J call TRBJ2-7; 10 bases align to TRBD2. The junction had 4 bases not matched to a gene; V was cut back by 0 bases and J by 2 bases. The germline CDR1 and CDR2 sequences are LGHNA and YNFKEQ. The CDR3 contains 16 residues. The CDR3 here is CASSQDLTSGPYEQYF. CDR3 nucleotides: TGTGCCAGCAGCCAAGATCTGACTAGCGGGCCCTACGAGCAGTACTTC.

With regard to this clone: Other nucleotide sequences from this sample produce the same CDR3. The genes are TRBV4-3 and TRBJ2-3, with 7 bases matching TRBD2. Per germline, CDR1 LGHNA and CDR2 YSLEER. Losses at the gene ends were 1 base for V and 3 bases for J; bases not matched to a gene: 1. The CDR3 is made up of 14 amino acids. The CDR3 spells CASSQGGRTDTQYF. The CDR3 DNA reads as TGCGCCAGCAGCCAAGGCGGGAGAACAGATACGCAGTATTTT.

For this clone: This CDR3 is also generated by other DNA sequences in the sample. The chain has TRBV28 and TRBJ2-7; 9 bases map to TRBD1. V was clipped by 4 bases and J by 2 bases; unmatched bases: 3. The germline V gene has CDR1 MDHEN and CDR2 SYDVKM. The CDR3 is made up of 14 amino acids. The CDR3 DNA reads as TGTGCCAGCAGTTCCGGACAGGGGACCTACGAGCAGTACTTC. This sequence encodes CASSSGQGTYEQYF.

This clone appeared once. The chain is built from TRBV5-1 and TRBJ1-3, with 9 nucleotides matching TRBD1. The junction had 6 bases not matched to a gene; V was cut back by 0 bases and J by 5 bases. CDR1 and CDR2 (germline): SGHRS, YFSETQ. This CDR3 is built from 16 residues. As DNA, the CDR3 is TGCGCCAGCAGCTTGGGTAGGGACAGGGAGCGAAACACCATATATTTT. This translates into CASSLGRDRERNTIYF.

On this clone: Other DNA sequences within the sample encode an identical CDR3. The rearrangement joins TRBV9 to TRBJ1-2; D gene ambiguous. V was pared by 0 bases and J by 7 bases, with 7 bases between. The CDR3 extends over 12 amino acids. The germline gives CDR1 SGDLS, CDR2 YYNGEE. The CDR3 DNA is TGTGCCAGCAGCGTAGGAGTTGGTGGCTACACCTTC. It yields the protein CASSVGVGGYTF. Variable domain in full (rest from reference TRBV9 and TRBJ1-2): DSGVTQTPKHLITATGQRVTLRCSPRSGDLSVYWYQQSLDQGLQFLIQYYNGEERAKGNILERFSAQQFPDLHSELNLSSLELGDSALYFCASSVGVGGYTFGSGTRLTVV.

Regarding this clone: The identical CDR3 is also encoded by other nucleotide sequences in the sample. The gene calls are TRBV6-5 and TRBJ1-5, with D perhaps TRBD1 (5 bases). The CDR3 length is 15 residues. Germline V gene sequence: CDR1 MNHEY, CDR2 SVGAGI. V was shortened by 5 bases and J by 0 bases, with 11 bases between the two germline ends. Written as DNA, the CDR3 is TGTGCCAGCAGTCCCCAGGGCTATAGCAATCAGCCCCAGCATTTT. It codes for CASSPQGYSNQPQHF.

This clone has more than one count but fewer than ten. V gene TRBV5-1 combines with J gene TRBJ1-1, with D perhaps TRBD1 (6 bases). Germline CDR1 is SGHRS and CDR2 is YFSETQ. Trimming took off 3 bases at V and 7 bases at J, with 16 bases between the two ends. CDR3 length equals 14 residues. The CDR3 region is CASSWDTGKFEAFF. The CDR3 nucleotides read TGCGCCAGCAGCTGGGACACAGGGAAGTTTGAAGCTTTCTTT.

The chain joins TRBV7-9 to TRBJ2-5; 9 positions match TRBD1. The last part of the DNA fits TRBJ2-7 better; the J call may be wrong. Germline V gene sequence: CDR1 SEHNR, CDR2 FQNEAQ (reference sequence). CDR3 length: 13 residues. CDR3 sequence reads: CASTPTGGYEQYF. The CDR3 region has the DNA TGTGCCAGCACCCCGACAGGGGGGTACGAGCAGTACTTC.

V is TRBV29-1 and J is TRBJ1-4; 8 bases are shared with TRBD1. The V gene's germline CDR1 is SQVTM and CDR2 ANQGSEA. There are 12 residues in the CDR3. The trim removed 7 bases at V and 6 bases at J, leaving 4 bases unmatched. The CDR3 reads CSGQGADEKLFF. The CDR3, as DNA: TGCAGCGGGCAGGGGGCGGATGAAAAACTGTTTTTT.

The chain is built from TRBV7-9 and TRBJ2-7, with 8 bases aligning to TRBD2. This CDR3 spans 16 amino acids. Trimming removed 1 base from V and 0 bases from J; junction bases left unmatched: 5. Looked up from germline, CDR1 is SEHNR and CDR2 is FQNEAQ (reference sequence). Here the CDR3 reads CASSLGGGRTSYEQYF. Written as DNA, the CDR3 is TGTGCCAGCAGCTTAGGCGGCGGGAGGACCTCCTACGAGCAGTACTTC.

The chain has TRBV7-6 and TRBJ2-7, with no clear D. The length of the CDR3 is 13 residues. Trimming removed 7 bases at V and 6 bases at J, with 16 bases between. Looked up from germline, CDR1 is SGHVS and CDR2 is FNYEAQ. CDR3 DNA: TGTGCCAGCACTCGAAAGGGCCACACCGAGCAGTACTTC. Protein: CASTRKGHTEQYF.

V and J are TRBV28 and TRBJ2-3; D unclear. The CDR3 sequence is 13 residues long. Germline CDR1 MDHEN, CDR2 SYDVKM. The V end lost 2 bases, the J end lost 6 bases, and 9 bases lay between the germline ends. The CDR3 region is CASSLPTPDTQYF. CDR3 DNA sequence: TGTGCCAGCAGTTTACCGACCCCGGATACGCAGTATTTT.

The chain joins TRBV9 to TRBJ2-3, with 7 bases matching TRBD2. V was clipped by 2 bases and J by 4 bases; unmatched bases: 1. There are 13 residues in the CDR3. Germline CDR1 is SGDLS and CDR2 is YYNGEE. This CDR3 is CASSVAGADTQYF. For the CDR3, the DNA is TGTGCCAGCAGCGTTGCGGGAGCAGATACGCAGTATTTT.